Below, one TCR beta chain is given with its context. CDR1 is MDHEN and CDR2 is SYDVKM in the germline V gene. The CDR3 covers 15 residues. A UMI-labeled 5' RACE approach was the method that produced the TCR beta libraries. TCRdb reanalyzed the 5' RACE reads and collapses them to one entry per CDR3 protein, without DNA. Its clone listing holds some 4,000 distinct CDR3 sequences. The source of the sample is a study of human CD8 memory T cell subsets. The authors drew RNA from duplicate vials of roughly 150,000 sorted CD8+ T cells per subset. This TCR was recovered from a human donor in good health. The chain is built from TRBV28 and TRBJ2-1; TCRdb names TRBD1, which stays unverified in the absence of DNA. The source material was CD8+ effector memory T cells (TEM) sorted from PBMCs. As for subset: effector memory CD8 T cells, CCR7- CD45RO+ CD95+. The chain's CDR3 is CASSPGTGAINEQFF. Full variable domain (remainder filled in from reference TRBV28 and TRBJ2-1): DVKVTQSSRYLVKRTGEKVFLECVQDMDHENMFWYRQDPGLGLRLIYFSYDVKMKEKGDIPEGYSVSREKKERFSLILESASTNQTSMYLCASSPGTGAINEQFFGPGTRLTVL.